The present T cell receptor beta chain was sequenced within a study of blood T cell repertoires in COVID-19. As originally analysed: Estimation of nucleated cell counts was performed using reference gene primer amplification. The repertoire was sequenced with immunoSEQ multiplex PCR; TCRdb's copy has only in-frame clones and lacks some. Clone size and V and J calls were adopted from that table, with D and trimming inferred from the DNA. The data contain a few hundred thousand clones, approximately 87% of them singletons. Clinical history as reported by participants underpinned cohort assignment. Sequencing used PBMCs or T cells enriched from blood (not recorded which). This TCR was recovered from a middle-aged woman who had recovered from COVID-19.

CDR3 residues: CASSLVSGLGNTIYF. In DNA, the CDR3 is TGTGCCAGCAGCTTAGTTTCAGGGCTTGGAAACACCATATATTTT. The chain is built from TRBV7-9 and TRBJ1-3, with D perhaps matching TRBD1 (5 bases). Trimming took 1 base from V and 3 from J, leaving 10 bases between them. CDR1 is SEHNR, CDR2 FQNEAQ, per germline (reference sequence). This CDR3 is 15 amino acids long.